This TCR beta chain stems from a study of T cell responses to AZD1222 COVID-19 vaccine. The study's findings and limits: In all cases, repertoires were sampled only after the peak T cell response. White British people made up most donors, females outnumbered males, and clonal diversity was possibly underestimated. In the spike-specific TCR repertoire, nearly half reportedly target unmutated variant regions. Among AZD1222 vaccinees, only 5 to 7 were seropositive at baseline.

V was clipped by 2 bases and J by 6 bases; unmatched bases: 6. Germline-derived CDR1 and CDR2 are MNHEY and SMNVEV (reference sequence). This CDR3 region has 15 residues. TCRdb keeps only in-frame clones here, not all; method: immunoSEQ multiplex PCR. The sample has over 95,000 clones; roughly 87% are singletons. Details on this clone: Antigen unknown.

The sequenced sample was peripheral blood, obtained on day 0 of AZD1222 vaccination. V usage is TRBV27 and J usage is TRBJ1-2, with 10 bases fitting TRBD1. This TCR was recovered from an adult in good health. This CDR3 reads CASSLAGQGSDGYTF. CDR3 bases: TGTGCCAGCAGTTTAGCGGGACAGGGGTCGGATGGCTACACCTTC.